This T cell receptor beta chain was found in a study of shared clonotypes between healthy human individuals. In the study overall: Ranging from 18 to 49 in age, donors were a couple of women and a few men. Study-wide findings and caveats: It was anticipated that sequencing depth would influence how many clonotypes donors shared.

Under the authors' procedure: ImmunoSEQ output held junction-only sequences without quality scores, so filtering differed. Produced via immunoSEQ multiplex PCR; TCRdb's table is partial and in-frame only. V and J calls and clone size come straight from that table; D and trimming were deduced from the DNA. Seen here are approximately 600,000 clones, approximately 95% observed once, and the top ten hold around 0.12%. The CDR3 sequence is 13 residues long. CDR1 and CDR2 (germline): LGHNA, YNFKEQ. The ends were cut back, 2 bases at V and 7 bases at J, with 9 bases in the middle. Turning to this clone: Antigen unknown.

CD45RO-negative, CCR7-positively selected cells formed the naive CD8 fraction, excluding terminally differentiated effector memory CD45RA+ cells. The rearrangement links TRBV4-2 to TRBJ2-1, with a possible D match to TRBD2 (6 bases). Sequencing was performed on naive CD8+ T cells sorted from blood. The sequence derives from a woman aged 25 to 39 in good health. In nucleotides, the CDR3 is TGTGCCAGCAGCCAACAGACTAGTAATGAGCAGTTCTTC. It translates to CASSQQTSNEQFF.